This T cell receptor beta chain was identified in a study of cytomegalovirus exposure and HLA in healthy donors. Background on the study: From donors who were HLA-typed, an early data release held about 85 million unique TCRs.

V was clipped by 6 bases and J by 3 bases; unmatched bases: 7. Germline lookup yields CDR1 SGHRS and CDR2 YFSETQ. The CDR3 is made up of 15 amino acids. PCR amplification relied on 60 Vbeta primers (plus 13 Jbeta primers). Produced via immunoSEQ multiplex PCR; TCRdb's table is partial and in-frame only. The sample holds 120,000 or so clones, roughly 74% seen once. Sequenced: PBMCs. The source is a woman aged 45-60 years in good health and CMV-seropositive. The rearrangement joins TRBV5-1 to TRBJ2-2; TRBD1 matches 8 bases. The DNA for the CDR3 is TGCGCCAGCACCGGACAGGGCCAGTACACCGGGGAGCTGTTTTTT. As protein: CASTGQGQYTGELFF.